Many counts were recorded for the clone carrying this TCR beta chain. Its antigen remains unknown. This sample was taken from a study of T cells in Graves' hyperthyroidism and ophthalmopathy. Study conclusions and caveats: Researchers found most expanded thyroid clonotypes above 0.001 in blood as well. Ophthalmopathy, as predicted by the model, came a median 6.5 months after the prediction.

The CDR3 regions of TCR beta were amplified from RNA transcripts. In the first-round RT-PCR of the TCR CDR3, the HTBI primer set was used. TCRdb re-derived calls from the multiplex PCR reads in MiXCR, one entry per CDR3 protein. Among 550,000 to 700,000 distinct CDR3 sequences, roughly 14% were seen once, and the ten largest hold approximately 4.2%. Diagnoses were made from clinical symptoms, serum measures (thyroxine and TRAb), thyroid ultrasound and orbital computed tomography. The CDR3 runs 13 residues. Germline V gene data show CDR1 as MDHEN and CDR2 as SYDVKM. The V end was cut by 6 bases, the J end by 8 bases, with 14 bases between.

The sequencing sample was made of blood. This sequence joins TRBV28 and TRBJ1-5; D gene ambiguous. This TCR was sampled from a woman in her 40s with Graves' ophthalmopathy. CDR3 bases: TGTGCCAGCAGACGCTCAGGTAGCGAGCCCCAGCATTTT. Its protein is CASRRSGSEPQHF.